This T cell receptor beta chain originates from a study of blood T cells in healthy people across ages. Study results and caveats: When set beside aged donors, long-lived donors presented more naive CD4+ cells and higher diversity.

About this clonotype itself: Its antigen is unidentified. Sequence at one end of the junction differs from germline and may be a read error.

The CDR3 is 18 residues long. Healthy Caucasian individuals from Russia aged roughly 6 to 100 were enrolled as donors. Per sample, a minimum of 6.5 million PBMCs were isolated. Combining a sample-barcoded 5' primer with a J-beta primer mix, a second PCR ran for roughly 6 to 12 cycles. Each TCR beta cDNA got a 12-nucleotide random molecular identifier. In TCRdb, the 5' RACE reads were re-called with MiXCR into one record per CDR3 protein. The sample shows 650,000 to 950,000 distinct CDR3 sequences, around two fifths of them seen only once. The specimen was blood. J is TRBJ2-3 and V is TRBV12-3 or TRBV12-4; 10 bases line up with TRBD2. This clonotype originated in a man aged 60 to 69 in good health. The CDR3 region has the DNA TGTGCCAGCAGTTTAGCGGAGAATAGCGGGGGGCCGACAGAGACGCAGTATTTT. Translation: CASSLAENSGGPTETQYF.